This TCR beta chain comes out of a study of blood T cell repertoires in COVID-19. Study-wide background: The samples span acute and convalescent COVID-19 from the United States, Italy and Spain. PBMCs, B-cell-depleted T cells, or T cells were the source of the cDNA or gDNA that made up the material.

Germline loops: CDR1 SNHLY, CDR2 FYNNEI. The CDR3 loop spans 16 amino acids. Trimming took off 3 bases at V and 1 base at J, with 15 bases between the two ends. Authors' analysis steps: Cell counts per sample came from amplifying reference gene primers. Sequenced by immunoSEQ multiplex PCR; TCRdb stores in-frame clones only, minus some. V and J calls and clone size are copied from that table; D and trimming were computed from the DNA. This table has about 200,000 clones, around 83% appearing once. Sample: peripheral blood. The chain uses TRBV2 and TRBJ1-1; TRBD1 is a possible D gene (5 bases). The TCR comes from a woman older than 75 with acute or convalescent COVID-19. In DNA, the CDR3 is TGTGCCAGCAGTGATTGGGGGAGGGGATGGAACACTGAAGCTTTCTTT. Amino acids: CASSDWGRGWNTEAFF.